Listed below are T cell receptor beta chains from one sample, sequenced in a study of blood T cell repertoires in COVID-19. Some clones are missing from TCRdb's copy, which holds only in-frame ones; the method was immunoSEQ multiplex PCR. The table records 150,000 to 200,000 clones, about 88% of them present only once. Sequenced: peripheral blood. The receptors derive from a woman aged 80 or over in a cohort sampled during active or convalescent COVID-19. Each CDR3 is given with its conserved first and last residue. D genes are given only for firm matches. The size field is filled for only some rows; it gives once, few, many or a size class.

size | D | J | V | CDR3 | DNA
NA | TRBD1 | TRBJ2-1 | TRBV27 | CASLRRQGFYNEQFF | TGTGCCAGTTTACGTCGACAGGGGTTTTACAATGAGCAGTTCTTC
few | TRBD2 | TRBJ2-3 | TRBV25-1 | CASRTSGRIDTQYF | TGTGCCAGCAGAACTAGCGGGAGGATTGATACGCAGTATTTT
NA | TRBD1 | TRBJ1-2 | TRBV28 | CASSNPGQGVVGYGYTF | TGTGCCAGCAGTAACCCGGGACAGGGGGTTGTAGGCTATGGCTACACCTTC
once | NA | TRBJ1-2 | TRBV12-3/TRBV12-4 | CASSFDSYGYTF | TGTGCCAGCAGTTTCGACAGTTATGGCTACACCTTC
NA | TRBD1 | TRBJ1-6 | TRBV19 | CASRFGQGHSPLHF | TGTGCCAGTAGATTCGGACAGGGGCATTCACCCCTCCACTTT
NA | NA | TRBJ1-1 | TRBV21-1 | CASSKGPKSTEAFF | TGTGCCAGCAGCAAGGGCCCAAAGAGTACTGAAGCTTTCTTT
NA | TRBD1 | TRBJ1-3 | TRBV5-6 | CASSKQTGVENTIYF | TGTGCCAGCAGCAAGCAGACAGGGGTTGAAAACACCATATATTTT
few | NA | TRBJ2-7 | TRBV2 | CASSEWDSGYF | TGTGCCAGCAGTGAATGGGACTCTGGGTACTTC
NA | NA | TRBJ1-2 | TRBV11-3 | CASSTRNRDGGYGYTF | TGTGCCAGCAGCACACGAAACAGGGATGGCGGCTATGGCTACACCTTC
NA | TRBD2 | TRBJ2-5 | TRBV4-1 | CASSKGLHTSETQYF | TGCGCCAGCAGCAAGGGACTACATACCTCAGAGACCCAGTACTTC
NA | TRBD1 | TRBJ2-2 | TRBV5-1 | CASSRSQGANTGELFF | TGCGCCAGCAGCCGCTCACAGGGGGCGAACACCGGGGAGCTGTTTTTT
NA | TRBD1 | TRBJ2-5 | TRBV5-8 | CASSPGQIQETQYF | TGTGCCAGCAGCCCGGGACAGATCCAAGAGACCCAGTACTTC
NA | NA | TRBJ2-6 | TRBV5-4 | CASSLTGSGANVLTF | TGTGCCAGCAGCTTGACAGGGTCTGGGGCCAACGTCCTGACTTTC
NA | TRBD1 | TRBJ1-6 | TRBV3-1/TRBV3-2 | CASSRTGDNSPLHF | TGTGCCAGCAGCCGGACAGGGGATAATTCACCCCTCCACTTT
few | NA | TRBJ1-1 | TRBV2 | CANPGGAMYTEAFF | TGTGCCAACCCTGGGGGGGCGATGTACACTGAAGCTTTCTTT
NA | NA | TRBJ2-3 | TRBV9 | CASSVATSTDTQYF | TGTGCCAGCAGCGTAGCTACTAGCACAGATACGCAGTATTTT
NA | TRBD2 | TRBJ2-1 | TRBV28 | CASTREGYEQFF | TGTGCCAGCACCCGGGAGGGGTATGAGCAGTTCTTC
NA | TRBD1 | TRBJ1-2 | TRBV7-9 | CASSLELGQGIHGYTF | TGTGCCAGCAGCTTAGAATTGGGACAGGGGATCCATGGCTACACCTTC
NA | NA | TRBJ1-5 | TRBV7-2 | CASSLGHFGRPQHF | TGTGCCAGCAGCTTAGGACACTTTGGTCGGCCCCAGCATTTT
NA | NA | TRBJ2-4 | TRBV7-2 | CASSLMSGAKNIQYF | TGTGCCAGCAGCTTAATGTCGGGGGCCAAAAACATTCAGTACTTC
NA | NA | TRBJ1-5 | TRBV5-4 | CASSLGGRDSNQPQHF | TGTGCCAGCAGCTTGGGGGGCAGAGACAGCAATCAGCCCCAGCATTTT
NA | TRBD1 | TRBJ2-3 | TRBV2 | CASSGTGGADTQYF | TGTGCCAGCAGTGGGACAGGGGGCGCAGATACGCAGTATTTT
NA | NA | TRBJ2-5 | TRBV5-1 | CASSLGAQMVETQYF | TGCGCCAGCAGCTTGGGTGCCCAGATGGTGGAGACCCAGTACTTC
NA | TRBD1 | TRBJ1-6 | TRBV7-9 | CASSPQGQLNSPLHF | TGTGCCAGCAGCCCCCAGGGACAGCTGAATTCACCCCTCCACTTT
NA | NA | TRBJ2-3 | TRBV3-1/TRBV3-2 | CASSQEGQGWTDTQYF | TGTGCCAGCAGCCAAGAAGGGCAGGGATGGACAGATACGCAGTATTTT
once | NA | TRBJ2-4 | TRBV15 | CATDGALAKNIQYF | TGTGCCACCGACGGAGCTTTAGCCAAAAACATTCAGTACTTC
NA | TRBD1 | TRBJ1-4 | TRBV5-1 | CASSLGQGKNEKLFF | TGCGCCAGCAGCCTTGGACAGGGTAAAAATGAAAAACTGTTTTTT
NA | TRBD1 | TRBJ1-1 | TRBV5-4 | CASSYRTGANTEAFF | TGTGCCAGCAGTTATCGGACAGGGGCGAACACTGAAGCTTTCTTT
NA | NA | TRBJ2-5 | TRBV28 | CASSSPVRHGAKQETQYF | TGTGCCAGCAGTTCCCCTGTTCGACATGGGGCGAAACAAGAGACCCAGTACTTC
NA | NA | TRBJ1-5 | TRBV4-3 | CASSQSYADSNQPQHF | TGCGCCAGCAGCCAAAGTTACGCAGATAGCAATCAGCCCCAGCATTTT
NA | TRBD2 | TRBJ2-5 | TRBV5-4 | CASSNSGGKIQETQYF | TGTGCCAGCAGTAATAGCGGGGGGAAAATACAAGAGACCCAGTACTTC
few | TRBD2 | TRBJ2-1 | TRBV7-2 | CASSLAASGGVFYNEQFF | TGTGCCAGCAGCTTAGCGGCTAGCGGGGGGGTCTTCTACAATGAGCAGTTCTTC
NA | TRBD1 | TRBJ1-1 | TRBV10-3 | CAIRRDRGYTEAFF | TGTGCCATCAGGAGGGACAGGGGGTACACTGAAGCTTTCTTT
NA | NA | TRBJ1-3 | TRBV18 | CASSPQGISSGNTIYF | TGTGCCAGCTCACCACAGGGGATCTCCTCTGGAAACACCATATATTTT
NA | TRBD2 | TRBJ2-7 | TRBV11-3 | CASSSRGGDPSVQYF | TGTGCCAGCAGCTCCCGGGGGGGGGACCCCAGCGTGCAGTACTTC
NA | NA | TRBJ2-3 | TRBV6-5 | CASSYSIGTDTQYF | TGTGCCAGCAGTTACTCTATCGGTACAGATACGCAGTATTTT
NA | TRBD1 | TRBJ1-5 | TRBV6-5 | CASSAGTDSNQPQHF | TGTGCCAGCAGCGCCGGGACAGACAGCAATCAGCCCCAGCATTTT
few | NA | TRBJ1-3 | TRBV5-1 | CASSLGEGSGNTIYF | TGCGCCAGCAGCTTGGGTGAGGGCTCTGGAAACACCATATATTTT
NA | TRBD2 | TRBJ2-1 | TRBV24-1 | CATSDKTGTTRYNEQFF | TGTGCCACCAGTGATAAAACCGGGACTACCCGCTACAATGAGCAGTTCTTC
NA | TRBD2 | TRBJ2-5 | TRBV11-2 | CASSLTGTSGGARETQYF | TGTGCCAGCAGCTTAACGGGGACTAGCGGGGGGGCCCGGGAGACCCAGTACTTC
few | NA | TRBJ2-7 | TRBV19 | CASSLAGIEYF | TGTGCCAGTAGTCTTGCAGGGATCGAGTACTTC
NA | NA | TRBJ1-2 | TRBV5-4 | CASSFARASGYTF | TGTGCCAGCAGCTTTGCCAGGGCCAGCGGCTACACCTTC
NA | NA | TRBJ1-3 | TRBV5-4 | CASSLVSEDSGNTIYF | TGTGCCAGCAGCTTGGTTTCAGAAGACTCTGGAAACACCATATATTTT
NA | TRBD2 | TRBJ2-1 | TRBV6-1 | CASSEGVGLAGLEQFF | TGTGCCAGCAGTGAAGGGGTTGGACTAGCCGGCCTAGAGCAGTTCTTC
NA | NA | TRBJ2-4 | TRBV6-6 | CASSRIASLAKNIQYF | TGTGCCAGCAGCCGTATAGCGAGTCTCGCCAAAAACATTCAGTACTTC
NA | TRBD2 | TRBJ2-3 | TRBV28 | CASGLTSGVTDTQYF | TGTGCCAGCGGATTAACTAGCGGGGTCACAGATACGCAGTATTTT